The 13 T cell receptor beta chains reported below all come from one sample, sequenced in a study of T cells in Graves' hyperthyroidism and ophthalmopathy. Amplification of TCR beta CDR3 regions was performed using RNA transcripts as template. During a first-round RT-PCR of the TCR CDR3, the HTBI primer set was used. TCRdb fed the multiplex PCR reads into MiXCR, producing one record per CDR3 protein. The sample consists of roughly 740,000 distinct CDR3 sequences, roughly 15% of them appearing once. Sequencing used blood. The receptor set was obtained from a man younger than 30 with Graves' hyperthyroidism.

The chain uses TRBV4-2 and TRBJ2-3, with 7 bases lining up with TRBD2. The germline gives CDR1 LGHNA, CDR2 YNFKEQ. J gave up 6 bases and V 0 bases, and 6 bases lay outside the gene matches. The CDR3 has 15 residues. This chain's CDR3 is CASSQERGRSDTQYF. The CDR3 DNA reads as TGTGCCAGCAGCCAAGAACGCGGGAGATCTGATACGCAGTATTTT.

There are a few counts of this clonotype. This sequence joins TRBV20-1 and TRBJ1-2; weak D call: TRBD1 (5 bases). CDR1 and CDR2 from the germline V gene are DFQATT and SNEGSKA (reference sequence). The V gene lost 7 bases and the J gene lost 4 bases, with 7 bases spanning the gap. This CDR3 has 10 residues. Written as DNA, the CDR3 is TGCAGTGAACAGGTCTATGGCTACACCTTC. Translated, it gives CSEQVYGYTF.

The V gene is TRBV27, the J gene TRBJ2-7, with 7 positions matching TRBD1. This CDR3 is built from 18 residues. Trimming at V came to 1 base and at J to 0 bases, leaving 12 bases not matched to a gene. Germline V gene data show CDR1 as MNHEY and CDR2 as SMNVEV (reference sequence). Written as DNA, the CDR3 is TGTGCCAGCAGTTTATTTGCCATCGGGACAGTTAGCTCCTACGAGCAGTACTTC. Translating gives CASSLFAIGTVSSYEQYF.

There are many counts of this clonotype. This chain uses TRBV29-1 with TRBJ1-1, with D unresolved. Looked up from germline, CDR1 is SQVTM and CDR2 is ANQGSEA. There are 12 residues in the CDR3. The ends were cut back, 3 bases at V and 1 base at J, with 6 bases in the middle. The CDR3 DNA is TGCAGCGTTGAGCTAGGGAACACTGAAGCTTTCTTT. Translated: CSVELGNTEAFF.

This clonotype occurred a few times. The chain recombines TRBV7-3 with TRBJ1-6; D is perhaps TRBD1 (5 bases). V lost 2 bases to trimming and J lost 7 bases, with 12 bases between them. CDR1 and CDR2 (germline): SGHTA, FQGTGA. This CDR3 is built from 15 residues. CDR3 amino acids: CASSLGGIGNSPLHF. The CDR3 region has the DNA TGTGCCAGCAGCTTAGGGGGGATCGGGAATTCACCCCTCCACTTT.

In its sample, this clonotype was seen a few times. V is TRBV7-2 and J is TRBJ2-5; 7 bases line up with TRBD2. The germline CDR1 and CDR2 sequences are SGHTA and FQGNSA. With V trimmed by 2 bases and J by 4 bases, 7 bases remained unmatched. The CDR3 has 15 amino acids. The CDR3: CASSLRAGVGETQYF. The CDR3 coding sequence is TGTGCCAGCAGCTTAAGGGCGGGAGTGGGAGAGACCCAGTACTTC. The full variable domain, in which reference TRBV7-2 and TRBJ2-5 provide the parts outside the CDR3, is GAGVSQSPSNKVTEKGKDVELRCDPISGHTALYWYRQSLGQGLEFLIYFQGNSAPDKSGLPSDRFSAERTGGSVSTLTIQRTQQEDSAVYLCASSLRAGVGETQYFGPGTRLLVL.

This clonotype came up a few times. The gene calls are TRBV7-3 and TRBJ2-7; D unresolved. V was cut by 3 bases and J by 5 bases, with 8 bases left in between. CDR1 is SGHTA, CDR2 FQGTGA, per germline. The CDR3 has 12 amino acids. The CDR3 sequence is CASSFPGHEQYF. The CDR3 nucleotides are TGTGCCAGCAGCTTTCCCGGCCACGAGCAGTACTTC.

The chain combines TRBV7-2 with TRBJ2-1, with 13 bases fitting TRBD2. This CDR3 contains 19 residues. The junction had 9 bases not matched to a gene; V was cut back by 4 bases and J by 0 bases. Germline CDR1 reads SGHTA; CDR2 reads FQGNSA. CDR3 region: CASSSGLAGAGSSYNEQFF. CDR3 nucleotide sequence: TGTGCCAGCAGCTCCGGACTAGCGGGAGCCGGGAGCTCCTACAATGAGCAGTTCTTC. The full variable domain, in which reference TRBV7-2 and TRBJ2-1 provide the parts outside the CDR3, is GAGVSQSPSNKVTEKGKDVELRCDPISGHTALYWYRQSLGQGLEFLIYFQGNSAPDKSGLPSDRFSAERTGGSVSTLTIQRTQQEDSAVYLCASSSGLAGAGSSYNEQFFGPGTRLTVL.

This clonotype was detected only a few times. The chain uses TRBV5-1 and TRBJ1-2, with D perhaps TRBD1 (5 bases). Germline V gives CDR1 SGHRS, CDR2 YFSETQ. V was clipped by 4 bases and J by 6 bases, with 10 bases between them. CDR3 length: 12 amino acids. The CDR3 bases are TGCGCCAGCAGCCCGGTAGGGGATGGCTACACCTTC. It is translated as CASSPVGDGYTF.

The chain links TRBV29-1 to TRBJ2-2; maybe TRBD2 (7 bases). There are 16 residues in the CDR3. Per the germline V gene, CDR1 is SQVTM and CDR2 is ANQGSEA. Trimming pared 3 bases from V and 8 bases from J, leaving 22 bases between. In DNA form, the CDR3 reads TGCAGCGTTGAGGGGGGGCCCAGCGGGGTTCGTGGGGAGCTGTTTTTT. It specifies CSVEGGPSGVRGELFF.

This clonotype was seen many times. The chain carries TRBV18 and TRBJ1-5; 7 nucleotides line up with TRBD1. This CDR3 spans 15 amino acids. Per the germline V gene, CDR1 is KGHSH and CDR2 is LQKENI. Trimming removed 2 bases from V and 3 bases from J; junction bases left unmatched: 4. CDR3 sequence reads: CASSPAGQLNQPQHF. DNA for the CDR3: TGTGCCAGCTCACCAGCGGGACAGCTCAATCAGCCCCAGCATTTT.

The genes are TRBV5-1 and TRBJ1-1; TRBD1 aligns across 7 bases. The CDR3 runs to 15 residues. Per the germline V gene, CDR1 is SGHRS and CDR2 is YFSETQ. Trimming took 4 bases from V and 2 from J; bases not matched to a gene: 8. Here the CDR3 reads CASSVTGQSNTEAFF. The DNA for the CDR3 is TGCGCCAGCAGCGTTACGGGACAGAGCAACACTGAAGCTTTCTTT.

V usage is TRBV4-1 and J usage is TRBJ2-1; D ambiguous. V lost 1 base, J lost 2 bases, and 12 bases lay in between. CDR1 is MGHRA, CDR2 YSYEKL, per germline. The CDR3 runs to 16 residues. The CDR3 DNA reads TGCGCCAGCAGCCAAGTAGGTAGGGCCCCCTACAATGAGCAGTTCTTC. As protein: CASSQVGRAPYNEQFF.